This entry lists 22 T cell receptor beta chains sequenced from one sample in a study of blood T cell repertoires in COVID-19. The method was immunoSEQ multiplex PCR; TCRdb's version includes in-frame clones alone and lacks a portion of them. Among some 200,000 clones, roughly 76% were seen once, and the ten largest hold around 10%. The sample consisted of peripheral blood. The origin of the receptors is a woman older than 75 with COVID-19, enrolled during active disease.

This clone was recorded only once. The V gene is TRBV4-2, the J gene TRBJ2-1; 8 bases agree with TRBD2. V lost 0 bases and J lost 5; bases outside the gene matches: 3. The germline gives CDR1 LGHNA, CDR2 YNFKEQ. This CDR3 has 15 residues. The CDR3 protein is CASSQEYGRDNEQFF. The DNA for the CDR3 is TGTGCCAGCAGCCAAGAATACGGGAGGGACAATGAGCAGTTCTTC.

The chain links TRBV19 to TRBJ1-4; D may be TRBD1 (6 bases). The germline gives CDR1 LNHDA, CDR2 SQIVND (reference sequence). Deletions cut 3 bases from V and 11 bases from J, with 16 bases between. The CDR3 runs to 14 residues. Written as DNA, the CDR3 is TGTGCCAGTAGTATCGACAGGCGGGAGGGTAAACTGTTTTTT. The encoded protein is CASSIDRREGKLFF.

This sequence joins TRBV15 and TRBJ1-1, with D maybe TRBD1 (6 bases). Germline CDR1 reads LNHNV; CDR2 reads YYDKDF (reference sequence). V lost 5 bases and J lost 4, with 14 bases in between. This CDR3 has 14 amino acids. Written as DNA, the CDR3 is TGTGCCACCAGCGGGATACAGGGCGTCACTGAAGCTTTCTTT. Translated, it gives CATSGIQGVTEAFF.

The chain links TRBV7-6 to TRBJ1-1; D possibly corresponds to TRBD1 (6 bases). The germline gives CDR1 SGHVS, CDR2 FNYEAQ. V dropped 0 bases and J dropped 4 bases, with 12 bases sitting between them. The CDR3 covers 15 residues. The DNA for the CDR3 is TGTGCCAGCAGCTTAGCCCCAGGGGCGGGCACTGAAGCTTTCTTT. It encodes CASSLAPGAGTEAFF.

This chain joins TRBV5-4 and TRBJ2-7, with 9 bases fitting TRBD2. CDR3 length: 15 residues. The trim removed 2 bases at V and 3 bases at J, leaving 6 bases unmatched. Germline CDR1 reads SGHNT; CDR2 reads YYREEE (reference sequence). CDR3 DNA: TGTGCCAGCAGCTTTGAGCTAGCGGGGCACTACGAGCAGTACTTC. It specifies CASSFELAGHYEQYF.

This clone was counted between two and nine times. This CDR3 is CASSRLAGGPNEQFF. The CDR3, as DNA: TGTGCCAGCAGCCGCTTAGCGGGAGGGCCGAATGAGCAGTTCTTC. The chain employs TRBV4-2 and TRBJ2-1, with 11 bases lining up with TRBD2. Per germline, CDR1 LGHNA and CDR2 YNFKEQ. The trim removed 4 bases at V and 7 bases at J, leaving 6 bases unmatched. This CDR3 region has 15 residues.

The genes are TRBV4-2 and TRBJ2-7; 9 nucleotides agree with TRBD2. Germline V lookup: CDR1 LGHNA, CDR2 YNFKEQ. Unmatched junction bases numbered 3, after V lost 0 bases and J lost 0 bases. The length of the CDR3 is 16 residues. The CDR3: CASSQEGGRASYEQYF. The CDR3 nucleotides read TGTGCCAGCAGCCAAGAGGGCGGGAGGGCCTCCTACGAGCAGTACTTC.

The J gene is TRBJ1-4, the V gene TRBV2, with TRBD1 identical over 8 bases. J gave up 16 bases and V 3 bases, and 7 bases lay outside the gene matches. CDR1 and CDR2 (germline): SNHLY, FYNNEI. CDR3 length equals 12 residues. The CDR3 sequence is CASSDQGAMQFF. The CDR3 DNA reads TGTGCCAGCAGTGATCAGGGGGCTATGCAGTTTTTT. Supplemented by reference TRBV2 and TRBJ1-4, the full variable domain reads EPEVTQTPSHQVTQMGQEVILRCVPISNHLYFYWYRQILGQKVEFLVSFYNNEISEKSEIFDDQFSVERPDGSNFTLKIRSTKLEDSAMYFCASSDQGAMQFFGSGTQLSVL.

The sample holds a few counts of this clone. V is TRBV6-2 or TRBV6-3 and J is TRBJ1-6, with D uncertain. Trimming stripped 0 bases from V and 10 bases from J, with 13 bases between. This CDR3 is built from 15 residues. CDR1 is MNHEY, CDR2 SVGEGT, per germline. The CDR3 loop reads CASSYSWSPSSPLHF. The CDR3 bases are TGTGCCAGCAGTTACTCGTGGAGCCCTTCCTCACCCCTCCACTTT.

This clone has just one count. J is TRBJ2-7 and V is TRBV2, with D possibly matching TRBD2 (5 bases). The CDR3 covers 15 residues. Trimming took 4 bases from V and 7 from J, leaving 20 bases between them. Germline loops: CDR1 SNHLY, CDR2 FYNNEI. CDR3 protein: CASSAGGLALGEQYF. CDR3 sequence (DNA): TGTGCCAGCAGTGCGGGCGGTCTAGCTCTCGGTGAGCAGTACTTC.

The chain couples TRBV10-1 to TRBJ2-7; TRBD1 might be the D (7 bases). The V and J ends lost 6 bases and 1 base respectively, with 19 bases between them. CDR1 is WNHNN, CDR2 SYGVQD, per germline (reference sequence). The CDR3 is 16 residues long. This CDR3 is CASSKRGDSLSYEQYF. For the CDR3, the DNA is TGCGCCAGCAGCAAGAGGGGGGACAGCTTATCCTACGAGCAGTACTTC.

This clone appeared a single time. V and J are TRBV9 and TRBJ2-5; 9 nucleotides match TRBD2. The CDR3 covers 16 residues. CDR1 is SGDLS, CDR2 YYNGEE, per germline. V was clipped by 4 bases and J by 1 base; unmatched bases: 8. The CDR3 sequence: CASSSRVAGVQETQYF. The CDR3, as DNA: TGTGCCAGCAGCTCTAGAGTAGCGGGGGTCCAAGAGACCCAGTACTTC.

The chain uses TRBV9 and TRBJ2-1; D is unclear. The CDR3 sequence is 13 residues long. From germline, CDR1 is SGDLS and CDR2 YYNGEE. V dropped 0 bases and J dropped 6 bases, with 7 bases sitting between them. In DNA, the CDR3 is TGTGCCAGCAGCGTAGGCGTCCTCAATGAGCAGTTCTTC. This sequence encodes CASSVGVLNEQFF.

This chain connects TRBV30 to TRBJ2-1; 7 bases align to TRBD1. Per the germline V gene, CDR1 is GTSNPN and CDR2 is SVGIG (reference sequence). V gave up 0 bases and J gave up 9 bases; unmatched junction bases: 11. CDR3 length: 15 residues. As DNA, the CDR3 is TGTGCCTGGAGTGTACTTAGGGGGCCGGTGGGTGAGCAGTTCTTC. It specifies CAWSVLRGPVGEQFF.

The CDR3 region is CASSPGGTSGVAEQFF. The CDR3 nucleotides read TGCGCCAGCAGCCCGGGAGGGACTAGCGGGGTAGCTGAGCAGTTCTTC. This chain uses TRBV5-1 with TRBJ2-1, with 13 positions matching TRBD2. With V trimmed by 4 bases and J by 9 bases, 10 bases remained unmatched. From germline, CDR1 is SGHRS and CDR2 YFSETQ. The CDR3 loop spans 16 amino acids.

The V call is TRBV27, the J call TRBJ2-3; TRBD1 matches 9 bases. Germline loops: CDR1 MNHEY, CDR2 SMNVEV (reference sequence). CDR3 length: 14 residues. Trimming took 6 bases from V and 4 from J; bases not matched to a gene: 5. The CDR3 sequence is CASRIQGAPDTQYF. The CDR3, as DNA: TGTGCCAGCAGAATACAGGGGGCCCCAGATACGCAGTATTTT.

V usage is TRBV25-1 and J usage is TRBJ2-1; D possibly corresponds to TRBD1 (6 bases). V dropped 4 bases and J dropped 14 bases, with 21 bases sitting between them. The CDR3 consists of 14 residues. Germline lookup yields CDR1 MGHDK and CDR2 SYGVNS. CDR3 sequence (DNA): TGTGCCAGCAGTGGACTTTTTGGGGCAGGGGAAGAGTTCTTC. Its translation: CASSGLFGAGEEFF.

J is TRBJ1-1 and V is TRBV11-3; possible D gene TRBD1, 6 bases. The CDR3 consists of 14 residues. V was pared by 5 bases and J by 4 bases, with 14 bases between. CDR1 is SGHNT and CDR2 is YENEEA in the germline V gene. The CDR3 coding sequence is TGTGCCAGCAGCGCCCGATTACAGGGCACTGAAGCTTTCTTT. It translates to CASSARLQGTEAFF. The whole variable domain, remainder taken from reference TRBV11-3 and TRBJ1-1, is EAGVVQSPRYKIIEKKQPVAFWCNPISGHNTLYWYLQNLGQGPELLIRYENEEAVDDSQLPKDRFSAERLKGVDSTLKIQPAELGDSAVYLCASSARLQGTEAFFGQGTRLTVV.

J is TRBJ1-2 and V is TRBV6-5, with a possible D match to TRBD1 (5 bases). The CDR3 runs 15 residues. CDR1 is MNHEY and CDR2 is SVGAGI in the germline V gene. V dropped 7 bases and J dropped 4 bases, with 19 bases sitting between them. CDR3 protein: CASNMRRDGLYGYTF. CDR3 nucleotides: TGTGCCAGCAACATGAGGCGGGACGGACTCTATGGCTACACCTTC.

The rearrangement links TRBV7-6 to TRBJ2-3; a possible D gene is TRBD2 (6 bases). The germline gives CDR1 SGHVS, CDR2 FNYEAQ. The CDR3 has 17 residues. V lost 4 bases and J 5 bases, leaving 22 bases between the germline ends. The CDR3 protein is CASSSSLRGGAGDTQYF. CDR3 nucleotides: TGTGCCAGCAGCTCTTCCCTGCGCGGCGGGGCAGGAGATACGCAGTATTTT. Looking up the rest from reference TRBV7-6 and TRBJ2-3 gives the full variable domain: GAGVSQSPRYKVTKRGQDVALRCDPISGHVSLYWYRQALGQGPEFLTYFNYEAQQDKSGLPNDRFSAERPEGSISTLTIQRTEQRDSAMYRCASSSSLRGGAGDTQYFGPGTRLTVL.

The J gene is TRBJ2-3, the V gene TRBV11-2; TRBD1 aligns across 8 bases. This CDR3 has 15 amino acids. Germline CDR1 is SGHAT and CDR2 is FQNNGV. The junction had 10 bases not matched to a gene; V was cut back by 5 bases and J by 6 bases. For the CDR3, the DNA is TGTGCCAGCAGCAGACAGACAGGGGTAGCGGATACGCAGTATTTT. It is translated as CASSRQTGVADTQYF.

The chain's CDR3 is CASSLIPGQGEKLFF. CDR3 DNA sequence: TGCGCCAGCAGCCTAATCCCGGGACAGGGGGAAAAACTGTTTTTT. This sequence joins TRBV4-1 and TRBJ1-4; 10 nucleotides agree with TRBD1. The CDR3 length is 15 residues. In germline, CDR1 is MGHRA, CDR2 YSYEKL. V shed 4 bases, J shed 8 bases, and the junction held 7 bases outside the gene matches.